This entry lists 14 T cell receptor beta chains sequenced from one sample in a study of cytomegalovirus exposure and HLA in healthy donors. It was with 60 Vbeta and 13 Jbeta primers that the PCR ran. Sequenced by immunoSEQ multiplex PCR; TCRdb stores in-frame clones only, minus some. The repertoire holds about 120,000 clones, with less than 65% as singletons. The sample consisted of PBMCs. The receptors here all came from a man aged 40-49 years in good health and CMV-seropositive.

This chain uses TRBV6-4 with TRBJ2-5; TRBD1 agrees at 8 bases. CDR3 length: 15 residues. The germline gives CDR1 MRHNA, CDR2 SNTAGT. Unmatched junction bases numbered 4, after V lost 0 bases and J lost 4 bases. CDR3 coding DNA: TGTGCCAGCAGTGACTCGAGCAGGGGGCCAGAGACCCAGTACTTC. Protein product: CASSDSSRGPETQYF.

This clone was observed once. The CDR3, as DNA: TGTGCCAGCAGCCTCAGGGAGAACACTGAAGCTTTCTTT. This sequence encodes CASSLRENTEAFF. V and J are TRBV6-5 and TRBJ1-1, with D possibly being TRBD1 (5 bases). CDR1 and CDR2 from the germline V gene are MNHEY and SVGAGI. V lost 6 bases, J lost 1 base, and 9 bases lay in between. The CDR3 is 13 amino acids.

This clone was picked up a small number of times. The chain uses TRBV6-5 and TRBJ2-7; no firm D call. CDR3 length: 16 residues. Between the trimmed V and J ends, which lost 0 bases and 1 base, there was a span of 13 bases. CDR1 is MNHEY, CDR2 SVGAGI, per germline. The CDR3 is CASSYSIASGSYEQYF. CDR3 DNA sequence: TGTGCCAGCAGTTACTCGATCGCGTCAGGATCCTACGAGCAGTACTTC.

J is TRBJ1-3 and V is TRBV5-1; no firm D call. Germline lookup yields CDR1 SGHRS and CDR2 YFSETQ. V gave up 2 bases and J gave up 8 bases, with 11 bases separating them. The CDR3 loop spans 13 amino acids. The CDR3 sequence: CASSFNSGDTIYF. The CDR3 coding sequence is TGCGCCAGCAGCTTTAACAGCGGAGACACCATATATTTT.

In the case of this clone: One end of the junction is discordant with germline, which a read error may explain. This chain joins TRBV29-1 and TRBJ2-5, with TRBD2 matching over 7 bases. Germline V CDR1 and CDR2: SQVTM, ANQGSEA. CDR3 size: 12 residues. The CDR3 region has the DNA TGCAGCGTTAGCGGGGCCGCAGAGACCCGGTACTTC. It is translated as CSVSGAAETRYF.

The J gene is TRBJ2-5, the V gene TRBV15; possible D gene TRBD2, 6 bases. The J call may be mistaken, given a closer DNA end match to TRBJ2-7. This CDR3 is built from 16 residues. Germline CDR1 reads LNHNV; CDR2 reads YYDKDF (reference sequence). CDR3 coding DNA: TGTGCCACCAGCAGAGATCCCCAACGACTAGGGCGCGAGCAGTACTTC. Protein: CATSRDPQRLGREQYF.

The chain is built from TRBV4-2 and TRBJ1-2; 8 nucleotides match TRBD1. J was trimmed by 4 bases and V by 5 bases; bases with no gene match: 3. This CDR3 is built from 13 residues. CDR1 is LGHNA and CDR2 is YNFKEQ in the germline V gene. The CDR3 DNA sequence: TGTGCCAGCAGCTCCGGACAGGGCTATGGCTACACCTTC. Translation gives CASSSGQGYGYTF.

The CDR3 DNA sequence: TGCGCCAGCATCCTTGGGGGGGGCACAGATACGCAGTATTTT. Its protein is CASILGGGTDTQYF. The chain joins TRBV5-1 to TRBJ2-3, with 7 positions matching TRBD2. Germline V gene lookup returns CDR1 SGHRS and CDR2 YFSETQ. The ends lost 6 bases at V and 1 base at J; junction bases unmatched: 5. The CDR3 has 14 amino acids.

This chain uses TRBV10-3 with TRBJ2-5; tentative D call: TRBD2 (6 bases). Trimming took 4 bases from V and 4 from J, leaving 13 bases between them. Germline CDR1 and CDR2: ENHRY and SYGVKD. CDR3 size: 14 residues. This CDR3 is CAISGGSGGETQYF. The DNA of the CDR3 is TGTGCCATCAGTGGTGGTAGCGGAGGAGAGACCCAGTACTTC.

This clone was seen more than once but under ten times. Germline is not matched at one junction end, which may reflect a read error. The chain carries TRBV28 and TRBJ1-4; 8 nucleotides line up with TRBD1. CDR3 length: 13 residues. The germline V gene has CDR1 MDHEN and CDR2 SYDVKM. Here the CDR3 reads CASSSGTGSVSGF. CDR3 DNA: TGTGCCAGCAGTTCAGGGACAGGCTCTGTTTCCGGGTTC.

The CDR3 loop is CAWSVTGPIGYTF. CDR3 DNA: TGTGCCTGGAGTGTGACAGGACCCATTGGCTACACCTTC. This chain joins TRBV30 and TRBJ1-2; TRBD1 might be the D (6 bases). CDR3 length: 13 amino acids. The V gene's germline CDR1 is GTSNPN and CDR2 SVGIG (reference sequence). V gave up 0 bases and J gave up 7 bases, with 12 bases separating them. The whole variable domain, remainder taken from reference TRBV30 and TRBJ1-2, is SQTIHQWPATLVQPVGSPLSLECTVEGTSNPNLYWYRQAAGRGLQLLFYSVGIGQISSEVPQNLSASRPQDRQFILSSKKLLLSDSGFYLCAWSVTGPIGYTFGSGTRLTVV.

The chain couples TRBV19 to TRBJ2-5; D ambiguous. CDR1 is LNHDA and CDR2 is SQIVND in the germline V gene (reference sequence). The V end was cut by 6 bases, the J end by 1 base, with 12 bases between. The CDR3 is 14 residues long. The CDR3 loop is CASSQSAGQETQYF. DNA for the CDR3: TGTGCCAGTAGCCAGTCGGCAGGCCAAGAGACCCAGTACTTC.

V is TRBV27 and J is TRBJ2-1, with 8 bases fitting TRBD2. Germline V gene lookup returns CDR1 MNHEY and CDR2 SMNVEV (reference sequence). This CDR3 is 19 amino acids long. Unmatched junction bases numbered 18, after V lost 3 bases and J lost 5 bases. CDR3 nucleotides: TGTGCCAGCAGTTTGCAGTGGACTAGCTCCCGGGTCGTCCACAATGAGCAGTTCTTC. Its translation is CASSLQWTSSRVVHNEQFF.

The table lists this clone with a few counts. This chain joins TRBV6-5 and TRBJ2-7; tentatively, D is TRBD1 (5 bases). V gave up 0 bases and J gave up 1 base, with 13 bases separating them. Germline assignment: CDR1 MNHEY and CDR2 SVGAGI. The CDR3 contains 16 residues. The CDR3 spells CASSYSGSQGSYEQYF. The CDR3, as DNA: TGTGCCAGCAGTTACTCCGGTTCTCAGGGTTCCTACGAGCAGTACTTC.